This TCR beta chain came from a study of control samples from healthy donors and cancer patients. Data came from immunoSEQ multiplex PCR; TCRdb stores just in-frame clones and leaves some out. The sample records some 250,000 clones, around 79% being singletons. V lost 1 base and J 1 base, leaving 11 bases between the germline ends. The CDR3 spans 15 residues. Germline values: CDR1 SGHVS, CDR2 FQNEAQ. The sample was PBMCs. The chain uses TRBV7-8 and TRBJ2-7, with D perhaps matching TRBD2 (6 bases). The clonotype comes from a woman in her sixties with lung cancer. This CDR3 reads CASSLEVAASYEQYF. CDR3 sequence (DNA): TGTGCCAGCAGCTTAGAGGTAGCGGCTTCCTACGAGCAGTACTTC.